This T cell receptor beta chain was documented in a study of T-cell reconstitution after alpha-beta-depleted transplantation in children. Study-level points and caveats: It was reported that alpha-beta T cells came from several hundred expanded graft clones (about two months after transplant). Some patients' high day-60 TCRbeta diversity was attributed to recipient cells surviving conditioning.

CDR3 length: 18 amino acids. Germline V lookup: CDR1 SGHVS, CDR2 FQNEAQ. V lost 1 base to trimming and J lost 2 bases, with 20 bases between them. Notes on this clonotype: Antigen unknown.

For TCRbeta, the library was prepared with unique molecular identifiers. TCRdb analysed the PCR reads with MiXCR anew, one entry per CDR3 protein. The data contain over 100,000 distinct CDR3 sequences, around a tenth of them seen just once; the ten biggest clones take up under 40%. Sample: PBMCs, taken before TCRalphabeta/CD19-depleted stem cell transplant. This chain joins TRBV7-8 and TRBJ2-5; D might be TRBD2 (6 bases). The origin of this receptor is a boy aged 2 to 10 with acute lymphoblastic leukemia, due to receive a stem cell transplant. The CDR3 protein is CASSLVAPPGDWQETQYF. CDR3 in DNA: TGTGCCAGCAGCTTAGTAGCCCCCCCCGGGGACTGGCAAGAGACCCAGTACTTC.